These 20 T cell receptor beta chains were all obtained from the same sample, sequenced in a study of response to subunit inactivated influenza vaccine. Using its own MiXCR run on the RT-PCR reads, TCRdb lists one record per CDR3 protein. Found here are about 500,000 distinct CDR3 sequences, about 17% of them singletons; the top ten hold over 2.5%. Sequenced material: CD4+ T cells sorted from PBMCs, taken roughly 24 months after vaccination. These receptor sequences come from a man aged 50-75 years who received an inactivated influenza vaccine.

This clonotype was seen a handful of times. The chain is built from TRBV20-1 and TRBJ2-1; D is perhaps TRBD2 (5 bases). Trimming pared 4 bases from V and 6 bases from J, leaving 22 bases between. Germline CDR1 and CDR2: DFQATT and SNEGSKA (reference sequence). This CDR3 comprises 16 residues. The CDR3 loop reads CSAKNPQRTGGNEQFF. DNA for the CDR3: TGCAGTGCTAAAAATCCCCAGCGGACTGGAGGCAATGAGCAGTTCTTC.

The chain uses TRBV10-2 and TRBJ2-1; 12 bases agree with TRBD2. The J segment lost 4 bases and the V segment lost 3 bases, leaving 4 bases of the junction unmatched. Germline V gene sequence: CDR1 WSHSY, CDR2 SAAADI. The CDR3 totals 16 residues. As DNA, the CDR3 is TGCGCCAGCAGTGAACCTAGCGGGGGGGTATACAATGAGCAGTTCTTC. Residues: CASSEPSGGVYNEQFF.

This clonotype was observed at least ten times. The J gene is TRBJ2-7, the V gene TRBV12-3 or TRBV12-4; TRBD1 matches at 7 bases. Trimming cost V 6 bases and J 7 bases; bases outside gene matches: 6. The CDR3 spans 12 residues. CDR3 in DNA: TGTGCCAGCAGCGGGGACAGCGGTGAGCAGTACTTC. Its protein product is CASSGDSGEQYF.

The J gene is TRBJ2-7, the V gene TRBV15; tentatively, D is TRBD1 (5 bases). The V end was cut by 0 bases, the J end by 1 base, with 7 bases between. CDR1 and CDR2 from the germline V gene are LNHNV and YYDKDF (reference sequence). This CDR3 contains 14 residues. As DNA, the CDR3 is TGTGCCACCAGCAGAGATAAGGGGTCCTACGAGCAGTACTTC. Residues: CATSRDKGSYEQYF.

This clonotype was counted a few times. The genes are TRBV3-1 and TRBJ2-3; D may correspond to TRBD1 or TRBD2 (5 bases each). This CDR3 region has 16 residues. CDR1 is LGHDT and CDR2 is YNNKEL in the germline V gene (reference sequence). V dropped 0 bases and J dropped 4 bases, with 14 bases sitting between them. This chain's CDR3 is CASSQERGQGPDTQYF. The CDR3 DNA reads as TGTGCCAGCAGCCAAGAGAGGGGCCAGGGTCCAGATACGCAGTATTTT.

This clonotype was found many times. CDR3 nucleotide sequence: TGCAGTCGGAGGGCGGGTGAGACCCAGTACTTC. Its translation is CSRRAGETQYF. The chain joins TRBV20-1 to TRBJ2-5; D might be TRBD2 (6 bases). Between the trimmed V and J ends, which lost 8 bases and 5 bases, there was a span of 12 bases. Germline V lookup: CDR1 DFQATT, CDR2 SNEGSKA (reference sequence). This CDR3 comprises 11 residues.

This clonotype was observed a handful of times. The chain links TRBV27 to TRBJ2-5; the match to TRBD2 covers 12 bases. The V and J ends lost 8 bases and 1 base, in that order; junction bases with no gene match: 5. Germline CDR1 is MNHEY and CDR2 is SMNVEV (reference sequence). CDR3 length equals 15 residues. CDR3 residues: CASFRLAGVQETQYF. The DNA of the CDR3 is TGTGCCAGCTTCAGACTAGCGGGGGTCCAAGAGACCCAGTACTTC.

This sequence joins TRBV29-1 and TRBJ1-1, with D perhaps TRBD1 (6 bases). The CDR3 contains 13 residues. The germline V gene encodes CDR1 SQVTM and CDR2 ANQGSEA. V was pared by 0 bases and J by 4 bases, with 9 bases between. CDR3 DNA: TGCAGCGTTGAAGACAGGGGACGCACTGAAGCTTTCTTT. It encodes CSVEDRGRTEAFF.

This clonotype was picked up a small number of times. The chain employs TRBV7-2 and TRBJ1-2; D remains ambiguous. The CDR3 spans 12 residues. The V gene lost 6 bases and the J gene lost 2 bases, with 7 bases spanning the gap. CDR1 is SGHTA and CDR2 is FQGNSA in the germline V gene. CDR3 sequence reads: CASRKQNYGYTF. The CDR3 DNA is TGTGCCAGCAGGAAACAGAACTATGGCTACACCTTC. Together with reference TRBV7-2 and TRBJ1-2, the CDR3 gives the full variable domain: GAGVSQSPSNKVTEKGKDVELRCDPISGHTALYWYRQSLGQGLEFLIYFQGNSAPDKSGLPSDRFSAERTGGSVSTLTIQRTQQEDSAVYLCASRKQNYGYTFGSGTRLTVV.

This clonotype has more than one count but fewer than ten. The V gene is TRBV12-3 or TRBV12-4, the J gene TRBJ1-1, with D tentatively TRBD1 (5 bases). Trimming cost V 3 bases and J 4 bases, with 18 bases left between them. The CDR3 is 16 residues long. CDR3 loop: CASSFFGTLRSTEAFF. CDR3 nucleotides: TGTGCCAGCAGTTTCTTCGGGACTTTACGTAGCACTGAAGCTTTCTTT.

For this clonotype: Relative to the germline gene, one junction end is altered; a read error may explain this. The chain employs TRBV5-1 and TRBJ2-3; 8 positions match TRBD1. Germline CDR1 SGHRS, CDR2 YFSETQ. This CDR3 has 14 amino acids. CDR3 in DNA: TGCGCCAGCAGCTTTGGACAGGGCACATATACGCAGTATTTT. Translating it yields CASSFGQGTYTQYF.

The CDR3 nucleotides read TGTGCCAGCAGTTCCCCTAGCGGGAGGGCGTCCGGTACGCAGTATTTT. Its protein product is CASSSPSGRASGTQYF. The V and J genes are TRBV12-3 or TRBV12-4 and TRBJ2-3; 12 bases are shared with TRBD2. Germline trimming cut 4 bases from V and 8 bases from J; bases unmatched to any gene: 10. This CDR3 has 16 residues.

This clonotype was detected many times. CDR3 loop: CASSLLAGKNIQYF. The CDR3 DNA follows: TGTGCCAGCAGTCTACTAGCGGGGAAAAACATTCAGTACTTC. The V call is TRBV12-3 or TRBV12-4, the J call TRBJ2-4, with 10 bases fitting TRBD2. This CDR3 is 14 amino acids long. J was trimmed by 4 bases and V by 5 bases; bases with no gene match: 2.

The CDR3 DNA is TGCAGCGTCGGGGCTTTGGGAGAGACCCAGTACTTC. It yields the protein CSVGALGETQYF. This rearrangement joins TRBV29-1 to TRBJ2-5; possibly TRBD1 or TRBD2 for D (5 bases each). Trimming left V 6 bases short and J 4 bases short, with 12 bases between. The CDR3 has 12 residues. Looked up from germline, CDR1 is SQVTM and CDR2 is ANQGSEA.

The chain couples TRBV12-3 or TRBV12-4 to TRBJ2-5; 12 positions agree with TRBD2. The V and J ends lost 5 bases and 4 bases, in that order; junction bases with no gene match: 5. The CDR3 runs to 15 residues. The CDR3 is CASSPRLAGAETQYF. In nucleotides, the CDR3 is TGTGCCAGCAGTCCTCGACTAGCGGGGGCAGAGACCCAGTACTTC.

This clonotype was seen a few times. The chain employs TRBV20-1 and TRBJ2-5; either TRBD1 or TRBD2 may fit D (5 bases each). Trimming removed 4 bases at V and 2 bases at J, with 14 bases between. The V gene's germline CDR1 is DFQATT and CDR2 SNEGSKA (reference sequence). This CDR3 is 14 amino acids long. The CDR3 nucleotides read TGCAGTGCTATCCCCGGGGCGGATCAAGAGACCCAGTACTTC. This translates into CSAIPGADQETQYF.

This clonotype came up a few times. V and J are TRBV14 and TRBJ2-1; D ambiguous. V shed 5 bases and J shed 5 bases, with 7 bases lying between them. Germline loops: CDR1 SGHDN, CDR2 FVKESK. The CDR3 is 12 amino acids. CDR3 coding DNA: TGTGCCAGCAGCAGGATTAACAATGAGCAGTTCTTC. As protein: CASSRINNEQFF.

The chain uses TRBV18 and TRBJ1-2; D might be TRBD1 (6 bases). Germline CDR1 KGHSH, CDR2 LQKENI. This CDR3 contains 13 residues. V gave up 5 bases and J gave up 5 bases, with 12 bases separating them. The chain's CDR3 is CASSSQGRYGYTF. The CDR3 nucleotides read TGTGCCAGCTCATCTCAGGGGAGGTATGGCTACACCTTC. The complete variable domain, with remaining parts taken from reference TRBV18 and TRBJ1-2, reads NAGVMQNPRHLVRRRGQEARLRCSPMKGHSHVYWYRQLPEEGLKFMVYLQKENIIDESGMPKERFSAEFPKEGPSILRIQQVVRGDSAAYFCASSSQGRYGYTFGSGTRLTVV.

This clonotype was counted only a few times. This chain joins TRBV5-4 and TRBJ1-1; the match to TRBD1 covers 7 bases. J lost 1 base, V lost 3 bases, and 6 bases had no gene match. CDR3 length equals 15 residues. In germline, CDR1 is SGHNT, CDR2 YYREEE (reference sequence). CDR3 sequence reads: CASSSTGQKNTEAFF. The CDR3 region has the DNA TGTGCCAGCAGCTCGACGGGACAGAAGAACACTGAAGCTTTCTTT.

This clonotype has ten or more counts. The rearrangement uses TRBV12-3 or TRBV12-4 and TRBJ2-2, with D unclear. V was trimmed by 3 bases and J by 6 bases, leaving 2 bases between them. The length of the CDR3 is 11 residues. Written as DNA, the CDR3 is TGTGCCAGCAGTTTTGCCGGGGAGCTGTTTTTT. Translating gives CASSFAGELFF.